This TCR beta chain was identified during a study of Ad26.COV2.S vaccination and SARS-CoV-2 variants. Study outcomes and limitations: Vaccine and placebo recipients had similar non-spike TCR breadth. Measurements of TCR breadth and depth may have given underestimates of the total T cell responses.

The germline V gene has CDR1 SNHLY and CDR2 FYNNEI. The V and J ends lost 1 base and 1 base respectively, with 8 bases between them. The CDR3 is 15 amino acids. Described treatment: roughly 18 received Ad26.COV2.S at low or high dose, single or two shots; a few received placebo; per-sample allocation not given. The samples were gathered on day 63 after the first injection of vaccine or placebo. Sequencing was performed with immunoSEQ multiplex PCR; in TCRdb, only in-frame clones are kept and a portion is missing. The table includes under 500,000 clones, about 90% detected once. About this clone itself: Antigen unknown.

Sample: peripheral blood, taken in a trial of Ad26.COV2.S vaccine versus placebo. The sequence derives from a person aged 18-65 years who received the Ad26.COV2.S COVID-19 vaccine or a placebo. The chain combines TRBV2 with TRBJ2-1; weak D call: TRBD1 (5 bases). CDR3 DNA sequence: TGTGCCAGCAGTGAAGACAGGAGATCCTACAATGAGCAGTTCTTC. The encoded protein is CASSEDRRSYNEQFF.